This is a list of T cell receptor beta chains from one sample in a study of cytomegalovirus exposure and HLA in healthy donors. The table came from immunoSEQ multiplex PCR; TCRdb's copy has only in-frame clones and leaves some out. This repertoire shows hundreds of thousands of clones, more than 55% found once; its top ten account for approximately 2.5%. Specimen: PBMCs. The receptors stem from a female donor in good health and CMV-seronegative. CDR3s leave out the opening cysteine and the closing phenylalanine or tryptophan.

j_call: TRBJ2-1; v_call: TRBV5-1; cdr3_aa: ASSPATVGPLNEQF
j_call: TRBJ2-2; v_call: TRBV21-1; cdr3_aa: ASSKVPSGRADTGELF
j_call: TRBJ2-1; v_call: TRBV4-2; cdr3_aa: ASSQGPFRGQF
j_call: TRBJ2-2; v_call: TRBV7-7; cdr3_aa: ASSLDRGVNTGELF
j_call: TRBJ2-1; v_call: TRBV7-9; cdr3_aa: ASSLQGIRNEQF
j_call: TRBJ1-2; v_call: TRBV7-2; cdr3_aa: ANQLEPGGTNGYT
j_call: TRBJ1-3; v_call: TRBV18; cdr3_aa: ASSPLTGDGNTIY
j_call: TRBJ1-2; v_call: TRBV27; cdr3_aa: ASSPIRQGLNYGYT
j_call: TRBJ2-4; v_call: TRBV18; cdr3_aa: ASSPASAKNIQY
j_call: TRBJ2-5; v_call: TRBV29-1; cdr3_aa: SVGLAGAGQQY
j_call: TRBJ2-2; v_call: TRBV6-4; cdr3_aa: ASSDLPRPNTGELF
j_call: TRBJ1-2; v_call: TRBV6-1; cdr3_aa: ASRRGDYGYT
j_call: TRBJ2-1; v_call: TRBV6-8; cdr3_aa: ASSCGFSSYNEQF
j_call: TRBJ2-7; v_call: TRBV5-5; cdr3_aa: ASSLARDRVYEQY
j_call: TRBJ2-1; v_call: TRBV6-1; cdr3_aa: ASSEGTSVYNEQF
j_call: TRBJ2-7; v_call: TRBV5-4; cdr3_aa: ASSSSGLAGEAHEQY
j_call: TRBJ2-7; v_call: TRBV6-1; cdr3_aa: ASSEVGAGSYEQY
j_call: TRBJ2-2; v_call: TRBV6-5; cdr3_aa: ASSPGQGRTGELF
j_call: TRBJ2-3; v_call: TRBV27; cdr3_aa: ASTGSGGRDTQY
j_call: TRBJ2-7; v_call: TRBV9; cdr3_aa: ASSPVGGLTYEQY
j_call: TRBJ2-7; v_call: TRBV19; cdr3_aa: ASTVSGTGAYEQY
j_call: TRBJ2-7; v_call: TRBV28; cdr3_aa: ASSRDRQY
j_call: TRBJ2-7; v_call: TRBV5-1; cdr3_aa: ASSLGQDSYEQY
j_call: TRBJ2-6; v_call: TRBV28; cdr3_aa: ASSLGRGRTGANVLT
j_call: TRBJ2-1; v_call: TRBV6-5; cdr3_aa: ASSFTGTSLYNEQF
j_call: TRBJ2-7; v_call: TRBV4-1; cdr3_aa: ASSQVVKAGGPREQY
j_call: .; v_call: TRBV7-9; cdr3_aa: ASSSRSYEQY
j_call: TRBJ1-2; v_call: TRBV7-6; cdr3_aa: ASSLGQDGGYT
j_call: TRBJ2-7; v_call: TRBV4-1; cdr3_aa: ASSRIAGVSSYEQY
j_call: TRBJ1-2; v_call: TRBV23-1; cdr3_aa: ASSRGFYGYT
j_call: TRBJ2-7; v_call: TRBV7-2; cdr3_aa: ASSLQGSHYEQY
j_call: TRBJ1-1; v_call: TRBV11-3; cdr3_aa: ASSLGRGKSQNTEAF
j_call: TRBJ2-1; v_call: TRBV5-1; cdr3_aa: ASSLTSGSYNEQF
j_call: TRBJ1-1; v_call: TRBV25-1; cdr3_aa: ASSDPGDRGLYTEAF
j_call: TRBJ2-7; v_call: TRBV21-1; cdr3_aa: ASHRDSAYEQY
j_call: TRBJ2-7; v_call: TRBV7-2; cdr3_aa: ASSFGTSVDYEQY
j_call: TRBJ2-7; v_call: TRBV19; cdr3_aa: ASSLRGAGYEQY
j_call: TRBJ2-7; v_call: TRBV29-1; cdr3_aa: SVGDRGLHEQY
j_call: TRBJ2-1; v_call: TRBV6-6; cdr3_aa: ASSPGLSRGGNEQF
j_call: TRBJ2-1; v_call: TRBV27; cdr3_aa: ASKALGRRTYNEQF
j_call: TRBJ2-1; v_call: TRBV27; cdr3_aa: ASSPLGSGRAYNEQF